This T cell receptor (beta chain) was captured by sequencing in a study of beta chain features in type 1 diabetes. Germline lookup yields CDR1 SGHTA and CDR2 FQGNSA. This CDR3 region has 12 residues. Whole-study results and caveats: Type 1 diabetes patients showed a moderate but significant shortening of TCRB CDR3s in all four CD4+ subsets.

Sequencing targeted expressed TCRB transcripts, as all isolated RNA had been reverse transcribed. The assay was immunoSEQ multiplex PCR, and TCRdb's table has in-frame clones only and misses some. Of a few hundred thousand clones in the sample, 16% were seen once. On this clone itself: No antigen is known for it.

The sequence was collected from a man under 40 with type 1 diabetes. The chain couples TRBV7-2 to TRBJ2-1; 8 bases are a match to TRBD1. Sequenced material: naive CD4+ T cells from blood. The CDR3 sequence is CATGGWIHEQFF. The CDR3 region has the DNA TGTGCTACAGGGGGTTGGATCCATGAGCAGTTCTTC. Full variable domain (outside the CDR3, taken from reference TRBV7-2 and TRBJ2-1): GAGVSQSPSNKVTEKGKDVELRCDPISGHTALYWYRQSLGQGLEFLIYFQGNSAPDKSGLPSDRFSAERTGGSVSTLTIQRTQQEDSAVYLCATGGWIHEQFFGPGTRLTVL.